These 28 T cell receptor beta chains were all obtained from the same sample, sequenced in a study of T cell repertoires in cytomegalovirus infection. From the reads, TCRdb called clonotypes with MiXCR, one entry per CDR3 protein. The sample consists of around 500,000 distinct CDR3 sequences, roughly 42% of them appearing once. No antigens are known for them. The specimen was cultured PBMCs, collected from culture after CMV antigen stimulation. These receptors were obtained from a human donor in good health (CMV status not recorded). Some clones in this sample may be carry-over from other donors' samples.

There are a few counts of this clonotype. This chain connects TRBV7-2 to TRBJ1-3, with D unclear. Between the trimmed V and J ends, which lost 3 bases and 8 bases, there was a span of 5 bases. Looked up from germline, CDR1 is SGHTA and CDR2 is FQGNSA. The CDR3 is 11 amino acids. This chain's CDR3 is CASSLRDTIYF. DNA of the CDR3: TGTGCCAGCAGCTTGCGGGACACCATATATTTT.

This clonotype occurred once. The chain combines TRBV10-1 with TRBJ2-7; D is ambiguous. CDR3 length: 15 amino acids. V lost 2 bases and J 2 bases, leaving 13 bases between the germline ends. The V gene's germline CDR1 is WNHNN and CDR2 SYGVQD (reference sequence). The CDR3 coding sequence is TGCGCCAGCAGTGAGACCCTCTCACGCCCCTACGAGCAGTACTTC. Translating it yields CASSETLSRPYEQYF.

The V and J genes are TRBV6-1 and TRBJ1-5, with a possible D match to TRBD1 (5 bases). CDR1 and CDR2 from the germline V gene are MNHNS and SASEGT. Trimming left V 7 bases short and J 5 bases short, with 15 bases between. This CDR3 comprises 14 residues. CDR3 in amino acids: CASISTGTDQPQHF. In DNA form, the CDR3 reads TGTGCCAGCATTTCTACCGGGACGGATCAGCCCCAGCATTTT.

This clonotype was counted only a few times. The chain employs TRBV5-1 and TRBJ1-2, with D possibly being TRBD1 (5 bases). Trimming cost V 4 bases and J 2 bases, with 15 bases left between them. Germline CDR1 and CDR2: SGHRS and YFSETQ. This CDR3 comprises 15 residues. The DNA of the CDR3 is TGCGCCAGCAGCGGCAGGGACGCAGGGAACTATGGCTACACCTTC. It yields the protein CASSGRDAGNYGYTF.

This clonotype was recorded at least ten times. The chain links TRBV7-2 to TRBJ2-3, with D uncertain. With 8 bases removed from V and 2 bases from J, the gap between germline ends came to 23 bases. The CDR3 covers 17 residues. CDR1 and CDR2 from the germline V gene are SGHTA and FQGNSA. In DNA, the CDR3 is TGTGCCAGCCCCTCCGTCTCGTTGAGTGCTCCCACAGATACGCAGTATTTT. It encodes CASPSVSLSAPTDTQYF. Drawing the rest from reference TRBV7-2 and TRBJ2-3, the complete variable domain is GAGVSQSPSNKVTEKGKDVELRCDPISGHTALYWYRQSLGQGLEFLIYFQGNSAPDKSGLPSDRFSAERTGGSVSTLTIQRTQQEDSAVYLCASPSVSLSAPTDTQYFGPGTRLTVL.

CDR3 loop: CASSPGLRGGGYTF. As DNA, the CDR3 is TGTGCCAGCAGCCCAGGACTCAGGGGTGGCGGCTACACCTTC. The chain has TRBV7-2 and TRBJ1-2; maybe TRBD1 (6 bases). The CDR3 covers 14 residues. Trimming shortened V by 5 bases and J by 8 bases, and 18 bases separated the two germline ends. CDR1 SGHTA and CDR2 FQGNSA come from the germline V gene. Looking up the rest from reference TRBV7-2 and TRBJ1-2 gives the full variable domain: GAGVSQSPSNKVTEKGKDVELRCDPISGHTALYWYRQSLGQGLEFLIYFQGNSAPDKSGLPSDRFSAERTGGSVSTLTIQRTQQEDSAVYLCASSPGLRGGGYTFGSGTRLTVV.

The table lists this clonotype with many counts. The V gene is TRBV2, the J gene TRBJ2-1; D gene ambiguous. From germline, CDR1 is SNHLY and CDR2 FYNNEI. The CDR3 length is 18 residues. Trimming cost V 3 bases and J 8 bases, with 26 bases left between them. For the CDR3, the DNA is TGTGCCAGCAGTGAGTCGGGCTTTGCTACCCCCCCGGCGGATGAGCAGTTCTTC. Translating it yields CASSESGFATPPADEQFF.

This clonotype was counted only a few times. The chain uses TRBV14 and TRBJ2-7; no clear D gene. Trimming stripped 1 base from V and 3 bases from J, with 13 bases between. Germline V gene data show CDR1 as SGHDN and CDR2 as FVKESK. The CDR3 is 15 residues long. The DNA for the CDR3 is TGTGCCAGCAGCCAAGTTAAAGGGATTTTCTACGAGCAGTACTTC. This sequence encodes CASSQVKGIFYEQYF.

In its sample, this clonotype was seen many times. The V call is TRBV7-2, the J call TRBJ2-5, with 14 bases matching TRBD2. The CDR3 loop spans 17 amino acids. Germline V lookup: CDR1 SGHTA, CDR2 FQGNSA. Trimming took 6 bases from V and 5 from J; bases not matched to a gene: 11. CDR3 sequence: CASSRTSGGTFGETQYF. The CDR3 DNA is TGTGCCAGCAGTCGGACTAGCGGGGGGACTTTCGGGGAGACCCAGTACTTC.

This chain joins TRBV5-4 and TRBJ2-7, with 10 bases matching TRBD2. This CDR3 has 15 residues. The germline V gene has CDR1 SGHNT and CDR2 YYREEE (reference sequence). Trimming at V came to 4 bases and at J to 3 bases, leaving 7 bases not matched to a gene. CDR3 sequence reads: CASSPTSGTFYEQYF. The CDR3 DNA reads TGTGCCAGCAGCCCTACTAGCGGGACTTTCTACGAGCAGTACTTC. Full variable domain (rest looked up from reference TRBV5-4 and TRBJ2-7): ETGVTQSPTHLIKTRGQQVTLRCSSQSGHNTVSWYQQALGQGPQFIFQYYREEENGRGNFPPRFSGLQFPNYSSELNVNALELDDSALYLCASSPTSGTFYEQYFGPGTRLTVT.

This clonotype was counted only a few times. The chain carries TRBV7-2 and TRBJ2-1, with 7 bases fitting TRBD2. This CDR3 is built from 15 residues. Trimming cost V 5 bases and J 4 bases; bases outside gene matches: 8. Germline loops: CDR1 SGHTA, CDR2 FQGNSA. Here the CDR3 DNA reads TGTGCCAGCAGCCCAGGCGGGAGTCAGTACAATGAGCAGTTCTTC. Protein: CASSPGGSQYNEQFF.

The V and J genes are TRBV12-3 or TRBV12-4 and TRBJ2-1; D gene ambiguous. V lost 6 bases to trimming and J lost 5 bases, with 20 bases between them. The CDR3 is 16 amino acids. For the CDR3, the DNA is TGTGCCAGCAGCTCAACTTGGCCCCCAAATGACAATGAGCAGTTCTTC. It is translated as CASSSTWPPNDNEQFF.

CDR3: CASSPRRAIMNTEAFF. CDR3 nucleotides: TGTGCCAGCAGCCCACGACGCGCGATTATGAACACTGAAGCTTTCTTT. The chain joins TRBV7-6 to TRBJ1-1; D uncertain. The CDR3 has 16 amino acids. With 5 bases removed from V and 0 bases from J, the gap between germline ends came to 16 bases. Germline assignment: CDR1 SGHVS and CDR2 FNYEAQ.

This clonotype was seen a handful of times. The J gene is TRBJ2-4, the V gene TRBV28; 8 bases match TRBD1. Losses at the gene ends were 6 bases for V and 0 bases for J; bases not matched to a gene: 10. CDR3 length: 17 residues. The germline V gene has CDR1 MDHEN and CDR2 SYDVKM. CDR3 DNA: TGTGCCAGCAGATTGATTTCAGGGGGCGCAGCCAAAAACATTCAGTACTTC. As protein: CASRLISGGAAKNIQYF.

This clonotype was counted a few times. The chain employs TRBV7-9 and TRBJ2-5; D ambiguous. The CDR3 is 13 residues long. Per the germline V gene, CDR1 is SEHNR and CDR2 is FQNEAQ (reference sequence). Trimming removed 4 bases at V and 2 bases at J, with 8 bases between. In DNA form, the CDR3 reads TGTGCCAGCAGCTCCGGTGTACAAGAGACCCAGTACTTC. Its protein is CASSSGVQETQYF.

This chain joins TRBV4-1 and TRBJ2-5; 11 bases are shared with TRBD2. CDR3 size: 16 residues. Germline-derived CDR1 and CDR2 are MGHRA and YSYEKL. The V gene end was trimmed by 4 bases and the J gene end by 1 base; junction bases not matched to a gene: 5. CDR3 amino acids: CASSPGLAATQETQYF. The DNA of the CDR3 is TGCGCCAGCAGCCCGGGACTAGCGGCGACCCAAGAGACCCAGTACTTC.

This clonotype came up many times. V gene TRBV7-2 combines with J gene TRBJ2-1; 8 bases agree with TRBD2. The length of the CDR3 is 13 residues. The germline gives CDR1 SGHTA, CDR2 FQGNSA. Germline trimming cut 3 bases from V and 7 bases from J; bases unmatched to any gene: 2. The CDR3 nucleotides read TGTGCCAGCAGCTTTCGGGGGGGAAATGAGCAGTTCTTC. Translation gives CASSFRGGNEQFF.

This chain connects TRBV4-1 to TRBJ2-1; no definite D call. The CDR3 covers 13 residues. Germline assignment: CDR1 MGHRA and CDR2 YSYEKL. With 1 base removed from V and 5 bases from J, the gap between germline ends came to 6 bases. The CDR3 bases are TGCGCCAGCAGCCAAGGGTGGAACAATGAGCAGTTCTTC. Translating it yields CASSQGWNNEQFF.

J is TRBJ2-7 and V is TRBV7-8; TRBD1 might be the D (6 bases). V lost 7 bases, J lost 5 bases, and 15 bases lay in between. Germline CDR1 SGHVS, CDR2 FQNEAQ. This CDR3 has 13 amino acids. CDR3 amino acids: CASTTAGADEQYF. DNA of the CDR3: TGTGCCAGCACCACTGCAGGGGCCGACGAGCAGTACTTC.

V and J are TRBV27 and TRBJ2-7, with D possibly matching TRBD2 (5 bases). V was clipped by 3 bases and J by 1 base, with 13 bases between them. CDR1 and CDR2 (germline): MNHEY, SMNVEV (reference sequence). The length of the CDR3 is 15 residues. CDR3 in amino acids: CASSLRGSQSYEQYF. The CDR3 DNA reads as TGTGCCAGCAGTTTGAGAGGGAGTCAATCCTACGAGCAGTACTTC.

The gene calls are TRBV27 and TRBJ2-6; D may match TRBD1 or TRBD2 (6 bases each). Trimming took 10 bases from V and 5 from J, leaving 15 bases between them. Looked up from germline, CDR1 is MNHEY and CDR2 is SMNVEV (reference sequence). The CDR3 extends over 14 amino acids. The CDR3 reads CATRGTQRANVLTF. In DNA form, the CDR3 reads TGTGCCACCCGGGGGACACAAAGGGCCAACGTCCTGACTTTC.

This clonotype was seen ten or more times. CDR3 loop: CASSPQRGRGDEQYF. In DNA, the CDR3 is TGTGCCAGCAGCCCCCAGAGGGGTAGGGGGGACGAGCAGTACTTC. The rearrangement links TRBV7-8 to TRBJ2-7; perhaps D is TRBD1 or TRBD2 (6 bases each). Germline CDR1 reads SGHVS; CDR2 reads FQNEAQ. Trimming took 5 bases from V and 5 from J, leaving 19 bases between them. CDR3 length: 15 amino acids. Together with reference TRBV7-8 and TRBJ2-7, the CDR3 gives the full variable domain: GAGVSQSPRYKVAKRGQDVALRCDPISGHVSLFWYQQALGQGPEFLTYFQNEAQLDKSGLPSDRFFAERPEGSVSTLKIQRTQQEDSAVYLCASSPQRGRGDEQYFGPGTRLTVT.

This clonotype has just a few counts. The chain has TRBV6-1 and TRBJ2-1; D is perhaps TRBD2 (6 bases). Germline assignment: CDR1 MNHNS and CDR2 SASEGT. The V gene lost 6 bases and the J gene lost 2 bases, with 17 bases spanning the gap. This CDR3 has 16 amino acids. The CDR3 bases are TGTGCCAGCAGAGTACACGGGGGAGCGCCCTACAATGAGCAGTTCTTC. Translation gives CASRVHGGAPYNEQFF.

Only a few counts were recorded for this clonotype. The rearrangement uses TRBV7-9 and TRBJ2-3; no definite D call. The V gene's germline CDR1 is SEHNR and CDR2 FQNEAQ (reference sequence). CDR3 length: 15 residues. V lost 0 bases to trimming and J lost 6 bases, with 13 bases between them. The CDR3 region has the DNA TGTGCCAGCAGCTTAGCAATGGCGTCGGGTGATACGCAGTATTTT. It yields the protein CASSLAMASGDTQYF. The full variable domain, with the rest looked up from reference TRBV7-9 and TRBJ2-3, is DTGVSQNPRHKITKRGQNVTFRCDPISEHNRLYWYRQTLGQGPEFLTYFQNEAQLEKSRLLSDRFSAERPKGSFSTLEIQRTEQGDSAMYLCASSLAMASGDTQYFGPGTRLTVL.

This clonotype has more than one count but fewer than ten. The rearrangement joins TRBV4-3 to TRBJ2-3; TRBD1 aligns across 12 bases. Germline CDR1 is LGHNA and CDR2 is YSLEER. CDR3 size: 14 residues. V shed 1 base and J 14 bases; nucleotides not matched to a gene: 7. CDR3 bases: TGCGCCAGCAGCCAAGCGCCGGGACAGGGGGCGAGGTATTTT. The encoded protein is CASSQAPGQGARYF.

This clonotype was observed a single time. The chain recombines TRBV20-1 with TRBJ2-1, with D hard to call. Per the germline V gene, CDR1 is DFQATT and CDR2 is SNEGSKA (reference sequence). The V and J ends lost 5 bases and 4 bases respectively, with 9 bases between them. CDR3 length equals 12 residues. CDR3 DNA sequence: TGCAGTGCTTCGGAACTTTACAATGAGCAGTTCTTC. The encoded protein is CSASELYNEQFF.

V gene TRBV10-3 combines with J gene TRBJ2-7; 10 bases map to TRBD2. The V segment lost 11 bases and the J segment 6 bases; nucleotides outside the gene matches: 7. The CDR3 sequence is 12 residues long. Per germline, CDR1 ENHRY and CDR2 SYGVKD. CDR3 bases: TGTGCCGCGGGACTAGCGCCCGGCGAGCAGTACTTC. It is translated as CAAGLAPGEQYF.

This rearrangement joins TRBV6-5 to TRBJ2-1; D possibly corresponds to TRBD1 (7 bases). Germline assignment: CDR1 MNHEY and CDR2 SVGAGI. V was clipped by 6 bases and J by 3 bases, with 15 bases between them. This CDR3 region has 15 residues. The CDR3 nucleotides are TGTGCCAGCAGGGACGGCAGGGGGGTCTACAATGAGCAGTTCTTC. Amino acids: CASRDGRGVYNEQFF.